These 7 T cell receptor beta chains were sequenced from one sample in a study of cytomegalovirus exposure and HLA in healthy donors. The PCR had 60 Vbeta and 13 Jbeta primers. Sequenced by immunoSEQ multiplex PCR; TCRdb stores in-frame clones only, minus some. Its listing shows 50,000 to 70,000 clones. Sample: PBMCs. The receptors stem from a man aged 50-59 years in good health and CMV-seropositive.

The CDR3 DNA reads TGTGCCAGCAGTGGGCGGGTAGAGTTCTCTGGAAACACCATATATTTT. Amino acids: CASSGRVEFSGNTIYF. The chain couples TRBV6-1 to TRBJ1-3; unclear D gene. Trimming cost V 4 bases and J 0 bases, with 13 bases left between them. Germline V gene lookup returns CDR1 MNHNS and CDR2 SASEGT. This CDR3 spans 16 amino acids.

The CDR3 sequence: CASSLAGSGTFNQPQHF. In DNA, the CDR3 is TGTGCCAGCAGCTTGGCAGGTTCCGGGACTTTTAATCAGCCCCAGCATTTT. The genes are TRBV5-6 and TRBJ1-5; possible D gene TRBD1, 5 bases. Germline V lookup: CDR1 SGHDT, CDR2 YYEEEE. This CDR3 comprises 17 residues. V shed 0 bases and J shed 4 bases, with 17 bases lying between them.

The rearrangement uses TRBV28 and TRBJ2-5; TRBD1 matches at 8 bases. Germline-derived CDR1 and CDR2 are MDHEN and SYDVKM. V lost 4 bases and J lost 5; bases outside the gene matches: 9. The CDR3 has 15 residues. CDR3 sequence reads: CASSSPGQDWETQYF. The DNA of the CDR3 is TGTGCCAGCAGTTCTCCGGGACAGGACTGGGAGACCCAGTACTTC.

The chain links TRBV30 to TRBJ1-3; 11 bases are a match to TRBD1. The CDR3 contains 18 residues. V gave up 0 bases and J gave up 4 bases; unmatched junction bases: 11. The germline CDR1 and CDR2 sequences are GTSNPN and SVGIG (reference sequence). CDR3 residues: CAWSVLSGQGARGNTIYF. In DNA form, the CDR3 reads TGTGCCTGGAGTGTCTTATCCGGACAGGGGGCTAGAGGAAACACCATATATTTT.

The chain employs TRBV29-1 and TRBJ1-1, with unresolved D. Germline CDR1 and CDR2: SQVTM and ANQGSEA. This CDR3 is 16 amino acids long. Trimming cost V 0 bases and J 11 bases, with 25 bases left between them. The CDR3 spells CSVEDEGGGRSSGAFF. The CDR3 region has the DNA TGCAGCGTTGAAGATGAGGGAGGAGGCAGGTCGTCCGGGGCTTTCTTT.

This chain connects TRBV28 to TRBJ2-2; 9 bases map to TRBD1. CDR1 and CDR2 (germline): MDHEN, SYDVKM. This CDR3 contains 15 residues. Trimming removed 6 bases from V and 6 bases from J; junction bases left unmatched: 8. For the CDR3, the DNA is TGTGCCAGCAGAACCGGGACAGGGTGGTCCGGGGAGCTGTTTTTT. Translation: CASRTGTGWSGELFF.

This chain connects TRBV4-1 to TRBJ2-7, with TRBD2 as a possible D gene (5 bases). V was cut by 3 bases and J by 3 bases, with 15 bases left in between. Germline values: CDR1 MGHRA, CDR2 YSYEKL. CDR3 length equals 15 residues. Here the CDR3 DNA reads TGCGCCAGCAGCCATATGGCACAGCGGAGCTACGAGCAGTACTTC. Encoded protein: CASSHMAQRSYEQYF.